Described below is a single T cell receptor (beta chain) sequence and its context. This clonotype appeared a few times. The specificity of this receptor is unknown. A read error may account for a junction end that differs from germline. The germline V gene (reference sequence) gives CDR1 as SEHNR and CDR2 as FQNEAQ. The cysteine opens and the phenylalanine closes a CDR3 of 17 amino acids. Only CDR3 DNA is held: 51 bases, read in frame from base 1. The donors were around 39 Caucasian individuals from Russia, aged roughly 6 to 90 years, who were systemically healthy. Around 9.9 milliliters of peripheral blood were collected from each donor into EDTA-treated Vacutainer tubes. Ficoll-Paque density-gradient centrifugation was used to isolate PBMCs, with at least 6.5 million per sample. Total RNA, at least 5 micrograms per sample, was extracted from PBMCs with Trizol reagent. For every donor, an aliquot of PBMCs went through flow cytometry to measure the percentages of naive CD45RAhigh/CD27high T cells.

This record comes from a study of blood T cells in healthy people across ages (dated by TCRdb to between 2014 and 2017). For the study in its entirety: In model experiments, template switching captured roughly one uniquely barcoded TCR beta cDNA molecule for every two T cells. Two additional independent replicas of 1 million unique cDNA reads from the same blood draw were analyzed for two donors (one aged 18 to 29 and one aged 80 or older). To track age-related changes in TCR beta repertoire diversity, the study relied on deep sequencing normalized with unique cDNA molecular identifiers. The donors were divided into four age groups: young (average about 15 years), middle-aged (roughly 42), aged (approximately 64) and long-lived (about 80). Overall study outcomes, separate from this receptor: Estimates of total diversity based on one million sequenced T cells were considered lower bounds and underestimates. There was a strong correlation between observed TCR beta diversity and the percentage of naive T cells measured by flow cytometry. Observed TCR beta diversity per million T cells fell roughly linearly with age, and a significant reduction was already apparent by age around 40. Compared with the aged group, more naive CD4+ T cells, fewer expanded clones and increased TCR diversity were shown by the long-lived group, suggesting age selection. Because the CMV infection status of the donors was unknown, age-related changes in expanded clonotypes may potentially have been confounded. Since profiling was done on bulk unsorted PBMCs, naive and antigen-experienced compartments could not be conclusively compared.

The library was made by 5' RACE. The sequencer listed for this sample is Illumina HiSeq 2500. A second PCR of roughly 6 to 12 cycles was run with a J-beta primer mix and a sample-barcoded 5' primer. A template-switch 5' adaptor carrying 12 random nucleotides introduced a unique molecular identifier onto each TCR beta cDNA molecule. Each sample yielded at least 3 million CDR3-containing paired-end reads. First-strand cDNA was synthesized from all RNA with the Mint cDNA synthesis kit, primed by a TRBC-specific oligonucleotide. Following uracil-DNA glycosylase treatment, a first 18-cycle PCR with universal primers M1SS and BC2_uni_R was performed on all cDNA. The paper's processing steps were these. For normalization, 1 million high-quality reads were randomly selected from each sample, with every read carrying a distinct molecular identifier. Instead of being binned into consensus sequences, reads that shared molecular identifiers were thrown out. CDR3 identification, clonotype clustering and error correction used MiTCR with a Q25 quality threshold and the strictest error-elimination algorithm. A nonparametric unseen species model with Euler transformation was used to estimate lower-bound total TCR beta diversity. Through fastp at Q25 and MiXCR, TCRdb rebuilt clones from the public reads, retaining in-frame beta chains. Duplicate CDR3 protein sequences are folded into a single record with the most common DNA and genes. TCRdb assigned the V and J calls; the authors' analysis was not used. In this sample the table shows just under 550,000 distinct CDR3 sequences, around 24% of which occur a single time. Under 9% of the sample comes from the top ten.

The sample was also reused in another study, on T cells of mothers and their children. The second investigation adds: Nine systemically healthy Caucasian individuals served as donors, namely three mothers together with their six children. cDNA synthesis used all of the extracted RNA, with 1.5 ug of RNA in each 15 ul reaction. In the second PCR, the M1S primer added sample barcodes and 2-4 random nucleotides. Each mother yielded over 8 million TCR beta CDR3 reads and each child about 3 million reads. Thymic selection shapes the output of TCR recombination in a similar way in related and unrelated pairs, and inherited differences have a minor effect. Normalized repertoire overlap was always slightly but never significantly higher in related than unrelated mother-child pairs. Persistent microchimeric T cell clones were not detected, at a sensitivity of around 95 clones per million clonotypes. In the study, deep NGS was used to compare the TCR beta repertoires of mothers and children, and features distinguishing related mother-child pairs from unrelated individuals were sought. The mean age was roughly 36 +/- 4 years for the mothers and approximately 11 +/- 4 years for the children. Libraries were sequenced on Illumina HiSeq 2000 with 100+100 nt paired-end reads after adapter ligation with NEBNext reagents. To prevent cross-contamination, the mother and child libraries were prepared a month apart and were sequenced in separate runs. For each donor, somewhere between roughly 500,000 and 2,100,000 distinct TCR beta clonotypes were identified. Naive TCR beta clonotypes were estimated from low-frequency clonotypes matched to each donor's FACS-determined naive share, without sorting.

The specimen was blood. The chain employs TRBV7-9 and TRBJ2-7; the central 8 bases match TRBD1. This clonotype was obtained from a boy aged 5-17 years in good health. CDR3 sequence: CASSHLPGQANSHEQYF. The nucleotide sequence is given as TGTGCCAGCAGCCACCTTCCGGGACAGGCGAACTCCCACGAGCAGTACTTC.